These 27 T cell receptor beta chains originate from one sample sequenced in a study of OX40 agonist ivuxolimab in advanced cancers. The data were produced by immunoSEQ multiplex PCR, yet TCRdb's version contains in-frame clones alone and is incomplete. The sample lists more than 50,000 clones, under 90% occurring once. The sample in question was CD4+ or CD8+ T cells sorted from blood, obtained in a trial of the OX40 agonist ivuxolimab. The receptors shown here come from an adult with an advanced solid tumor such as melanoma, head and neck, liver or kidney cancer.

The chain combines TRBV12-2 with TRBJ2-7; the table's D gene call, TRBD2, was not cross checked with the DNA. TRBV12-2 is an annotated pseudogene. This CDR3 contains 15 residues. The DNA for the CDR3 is TGTGCCAGCAGCTCCGGGACTTCTCACTCCTACGAGCAGTACTTC. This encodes CASSSGTSHSYEQYF.

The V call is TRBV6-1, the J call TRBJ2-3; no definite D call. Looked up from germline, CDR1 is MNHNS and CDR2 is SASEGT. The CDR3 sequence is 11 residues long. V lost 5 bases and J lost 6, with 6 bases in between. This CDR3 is CASSYVDTQYF. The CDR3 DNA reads TGTGCCAGCAGTTACGTGGATACGCAGTATTTT.

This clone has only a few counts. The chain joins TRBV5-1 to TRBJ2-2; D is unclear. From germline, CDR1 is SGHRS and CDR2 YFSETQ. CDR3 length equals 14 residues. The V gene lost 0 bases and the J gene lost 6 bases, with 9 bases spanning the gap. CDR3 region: CASSLGSISGELFF. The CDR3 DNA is TGCGCCAGCAGCTTGGGGTCGATCTCCGGGGAGCTGTTTTTT.

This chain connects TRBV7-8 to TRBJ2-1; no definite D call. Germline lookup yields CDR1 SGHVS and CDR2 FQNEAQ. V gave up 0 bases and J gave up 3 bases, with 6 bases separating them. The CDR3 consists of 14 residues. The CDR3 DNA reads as TGTGCCAGCAGCTTAGCCTCAAGCTACAATGAGCAGTTCTTC. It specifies CASSLASSYNEQFF.

The CDR3 is CASRSEKRGSTDTQYF. The CDR3 nucleotides are TGCGCCAGCAGGTCCGAGAAGCGGGGGAGCACAGATACGCAGTATTTT. The chain has TRBV5-1 and TRBJ2-3; 8 bases match TRBD2. V gave up 5 bases and J gave up 0 bases; unmatched junction bases: 8. The CDR3 length is 16 residues. Germline assignment: CDR1 SGHRS and CDR2 YFSETQ.

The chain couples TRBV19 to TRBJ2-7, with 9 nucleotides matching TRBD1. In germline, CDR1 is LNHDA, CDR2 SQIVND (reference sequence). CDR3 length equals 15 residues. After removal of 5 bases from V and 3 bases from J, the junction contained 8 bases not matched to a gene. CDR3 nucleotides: TGTGCCAGTAGTTCTACAGGGGGCGCGTTCTACGAGCAGTACTTC. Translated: CASSSTGGAFYEQYF.

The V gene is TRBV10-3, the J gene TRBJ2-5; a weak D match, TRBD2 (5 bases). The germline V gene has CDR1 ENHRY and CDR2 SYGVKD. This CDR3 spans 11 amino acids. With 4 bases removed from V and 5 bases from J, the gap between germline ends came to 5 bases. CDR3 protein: CAISGGETQYF. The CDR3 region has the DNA TGTGCCATCAGTGGAGGGGAGACCCAGTACTTC.

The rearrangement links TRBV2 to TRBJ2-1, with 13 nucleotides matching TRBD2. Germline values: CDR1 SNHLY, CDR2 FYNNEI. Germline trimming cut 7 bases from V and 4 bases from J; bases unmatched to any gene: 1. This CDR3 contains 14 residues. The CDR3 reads CASMGLAGYNEQFF. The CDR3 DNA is TGTGCCAGCATGGGACTAGCGGGGTACAATGAGCAGTTCTTC.

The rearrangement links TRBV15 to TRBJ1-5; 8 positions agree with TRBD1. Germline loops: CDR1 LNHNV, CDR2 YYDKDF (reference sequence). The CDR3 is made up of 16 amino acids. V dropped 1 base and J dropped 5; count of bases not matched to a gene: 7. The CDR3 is CATSRAAGGRDQPQHF. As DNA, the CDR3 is TGTGCCACCAGCAGAGCGGCAGGGGGCAGGGATCAGCCCCAGCATTTT. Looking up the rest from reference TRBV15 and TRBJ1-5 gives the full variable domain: DAMVIQNPRYQVTQFGKPVTLSCSQTLNHNVMYWYQQKSSQAPKLLFHYYDKDFNNEADTPDNFQSRRPNTSFCFLDIRSPGLGDTAMYLCATSRAAGGRDQPQHFGDGTRLSIL.

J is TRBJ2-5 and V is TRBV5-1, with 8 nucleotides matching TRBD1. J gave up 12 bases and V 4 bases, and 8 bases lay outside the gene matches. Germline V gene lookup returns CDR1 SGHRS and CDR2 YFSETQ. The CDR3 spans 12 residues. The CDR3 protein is CASSQDRGIKYF. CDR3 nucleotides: TGCGCCAGCAGCCAAGACAGGGGAATCAAGTACTTC.

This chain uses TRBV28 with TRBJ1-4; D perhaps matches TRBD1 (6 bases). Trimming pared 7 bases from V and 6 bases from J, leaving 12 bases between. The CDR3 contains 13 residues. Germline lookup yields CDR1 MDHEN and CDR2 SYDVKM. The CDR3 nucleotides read TGTGCCAGCACCGCAGGGGTGGATGAAAAACTGTTTTTT. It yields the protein CASTAGVDEKLFF.

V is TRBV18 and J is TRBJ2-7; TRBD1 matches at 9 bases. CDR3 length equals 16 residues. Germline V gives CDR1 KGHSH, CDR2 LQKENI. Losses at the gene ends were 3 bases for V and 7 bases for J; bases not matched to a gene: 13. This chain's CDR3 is CASSPIQGATLGEQYF. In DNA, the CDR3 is TGTGCCAGCTCACCGATACAGGGGGCGACCCTTGGGGAGCAGTACTTC.

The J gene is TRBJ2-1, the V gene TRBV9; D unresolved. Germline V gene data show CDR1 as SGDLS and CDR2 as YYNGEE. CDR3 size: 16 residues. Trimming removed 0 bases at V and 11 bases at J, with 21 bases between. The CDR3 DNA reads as TGTGCCAGCAGCGTAGCCCCACCCAGTGACTCGGGTCAGCAGTTCTTC. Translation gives CASSVAPPSDSGQQFF.

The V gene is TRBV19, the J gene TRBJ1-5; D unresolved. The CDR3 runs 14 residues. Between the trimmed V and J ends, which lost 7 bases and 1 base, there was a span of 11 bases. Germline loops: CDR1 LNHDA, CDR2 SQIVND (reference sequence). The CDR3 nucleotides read TGTGCCAGTACTCCCCTCGGGAGCAATCAGCCCCAGCATTTT. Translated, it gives CASTPLGSNQPQHF.

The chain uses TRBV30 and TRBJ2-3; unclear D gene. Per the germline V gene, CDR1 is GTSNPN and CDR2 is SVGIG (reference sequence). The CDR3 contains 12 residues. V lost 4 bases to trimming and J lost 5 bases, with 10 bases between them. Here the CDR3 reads CAWNSQIDTQYF. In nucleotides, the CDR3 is TGTGCCTGGAACTCCCAGATAGATACGCAGTATTTT. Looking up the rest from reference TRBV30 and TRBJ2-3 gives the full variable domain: SQTIHQWPATLVQPVGSPLSLECTVEGTSNPNLYWYRQAAGRGLQLLFYSVGIGQISSEVPQNLSASRPQDRQFILSSKKLLLSDSGFYLCAWNSQIDTQYFGPGTRLTVL.

In nucleotides, the CDR3 is TGTGCCAGCAGCCGGGGACTACTTTGGGATGAGCAGTTCTTC. As protein: CASSRGLLWDEQFF. The chain combines TRBV4-2 with TRBJ2-1; 7 bases line up with TRBD2. The V segment lost 4 bases and the J segment 8 bases; nucleotides outside the gene matches: 8. The CDR3 is 14 amino acids. Looked up from germline, CDR1 is LGHNA and CDR2 is YNFKEQ.

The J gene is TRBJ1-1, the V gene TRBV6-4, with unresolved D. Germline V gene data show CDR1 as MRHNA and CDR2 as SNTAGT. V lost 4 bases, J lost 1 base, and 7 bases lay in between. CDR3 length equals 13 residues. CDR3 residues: CASSVRPNTEAFF. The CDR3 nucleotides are TGTGCCAGCAGTGTGAGGCCGAACACTGAAGCTTTCTTT.

The CDR3 region has the DNA TGTGCCAGCACCTTAGCAAGGGGAAACACTGAAGCTTTCTTT. Translated: CASTLARGNTEAFF. V gene TRBV28 combines with J gene TRBJ1-1; possible D gene TRBD1, 5 bases. The CDR3 sequence is 14 residues long. V lost 7 bases to trimming and J lost 2 bases, with 14 bases between them. The germline CDR1 and CDR2 sequences are MDHEN and SYDVKM. The full variable domain, rest sourced from reference TRBV28 and TRBJ1-1, is DVKVTQSSRYLVKRTGEKVFLECVQDMDHENMFWYRQDPGLGLRLIYFSYDVKMKEKGDIPEGYSVSREKKERFSLILESASTNQTSMYLCASTLARGNTEAFFGQGTRLTVV.

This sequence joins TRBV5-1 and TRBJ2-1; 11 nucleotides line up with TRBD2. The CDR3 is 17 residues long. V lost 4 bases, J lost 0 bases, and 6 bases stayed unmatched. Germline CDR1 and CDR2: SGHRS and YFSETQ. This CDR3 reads CASSLSGRVGSYNEQFF. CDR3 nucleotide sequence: TGCGCCAGCAGCCTTAGCGGGAGGGTCGGCTCCTACAATGAGCAGTTCTTC.

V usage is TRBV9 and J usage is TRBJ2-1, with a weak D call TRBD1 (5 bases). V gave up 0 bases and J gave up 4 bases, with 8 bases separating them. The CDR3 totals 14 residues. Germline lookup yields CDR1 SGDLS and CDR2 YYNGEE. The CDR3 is CASSVAAGYNEQFF. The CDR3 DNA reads TGTGCCAGCAGCGTAGCGGCAGGGTACAATGAGCAGTTCTTC.

The DNA for the CDR3 is TGTGCCAGCTCACCACCGGGGACAGGGATCAAAAACATTCAGTACTTC. The encoded protein is CASSPPGTGIKNIQYF. This chain joins TRBV18 and TRBJ2-4; 9 bases line up with TRBD1. The J segment lost 3 bases and the V segment lost 0 bases, leaving 3 bases of the junction unmatched. The CDR3 contains 16 residues. Germline CDR1 reads KGHSH; CDR2 reads LQKENI.

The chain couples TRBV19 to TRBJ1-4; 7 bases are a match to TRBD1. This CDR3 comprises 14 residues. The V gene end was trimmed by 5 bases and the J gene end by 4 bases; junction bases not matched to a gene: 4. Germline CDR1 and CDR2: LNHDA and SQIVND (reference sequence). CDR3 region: CASSLQGSNEKLFF. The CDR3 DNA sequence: TGTGCCAGTAGTTTACAGGGGAGTAATGAAAAACTGTTTTTT.

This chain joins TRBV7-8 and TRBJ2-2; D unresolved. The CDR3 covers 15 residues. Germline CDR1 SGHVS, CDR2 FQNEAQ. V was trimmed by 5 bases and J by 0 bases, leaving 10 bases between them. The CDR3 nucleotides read TGTGCCAGCAGCCTAATAAGCGCGAACACCGGGGAGCTGTTTTTT. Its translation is CASSLISANTGELFF.

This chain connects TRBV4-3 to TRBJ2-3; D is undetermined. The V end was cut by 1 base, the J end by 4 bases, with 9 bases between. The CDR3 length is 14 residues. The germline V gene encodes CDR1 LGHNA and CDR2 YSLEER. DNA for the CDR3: TGCGCCAGCAGCCAAGGACGGACGCCAGATACGCAGTATTTT. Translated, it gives CASSQGRTPDTQYF.

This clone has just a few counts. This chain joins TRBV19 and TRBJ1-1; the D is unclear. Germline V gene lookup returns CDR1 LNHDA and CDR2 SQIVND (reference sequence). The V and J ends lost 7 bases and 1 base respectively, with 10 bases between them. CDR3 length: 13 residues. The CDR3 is CASTLTTNTEAFF. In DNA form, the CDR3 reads TGTGCCAGTACGCTAACAACGAACACTGAAGCTTTCTTT. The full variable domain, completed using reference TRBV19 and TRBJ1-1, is DGGITQSPKYLFRKEGQNVTLSCEQNLNHDAMYWYRQDPGQGLRLIYYSQIVNDFQKGDIAEGYSVSREKKESFPLTVTSAQKNPTAFYLCASTLTTNTEAFFGQGTRLTVV.

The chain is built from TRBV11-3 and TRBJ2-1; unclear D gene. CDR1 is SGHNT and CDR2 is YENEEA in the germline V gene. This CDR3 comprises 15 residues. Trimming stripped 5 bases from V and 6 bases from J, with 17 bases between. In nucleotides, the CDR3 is TGTGCCAGCAGCGGCATTTTGGGATTTGCCAATGAGCAGTTCTTC. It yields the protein CASSGILGFANEQFF.

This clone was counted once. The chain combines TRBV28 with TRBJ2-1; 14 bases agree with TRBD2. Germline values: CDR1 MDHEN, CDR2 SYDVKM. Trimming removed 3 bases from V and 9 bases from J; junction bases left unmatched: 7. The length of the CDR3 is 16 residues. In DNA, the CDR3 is TGTGCCAGCAGTTTGCAGACTAGCGGGAGGGTAGTTGAGCAGTTCTTC. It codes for CASSLQTSGRVVEQFF.